Listed below are T cell receptor beta chains from one sample, sequenced in a study of T cells in Graves' hyperthyroidism and ophthalmopathy. A single record per CDR3 protein comes from TCRdb applying MiXCR to the multiplex PCR reads. The sample contains fewer than 500,000 distinct CDR3 sequences, around an eighth of which appear only once. The sequencing input was blood. Source of these receptors: a man aged 25-40 years with Graves' hyperthyroidism that later progressed to Graves' ophthalmopathy. Both conserved end residues are part of each CDR3. A D gene is named only where the DNA matches it firmly. Size is omitted from some rows. Given values are once, few, many or a class for expanded clones.

D,V,J,size,CDR3,DNA
-,TRBV7-9,TRBJ2-5,many,CASSLGIAETQYF,TGTGCCAGCAGCCTAGGGATAGCGGAGACCCAGTACTTC
-,TRBV12-3/TRBV12-4,TRBJ2-3,many,CASSLQWGDTQYF,TGTGCCAGCAGCCTACAGTGGGGAGATACGCAGTATTTT
TRBD2,TRBV6-1,TRBJ2-3,many,CASSQTSGVYTQYF,TGTGCCAGCAGTCAGACTAGCGGGGTTTATACGCAGTATTTT
-,TRBV11-2,TRBJ2-3,many,CASQMLDTQYF,TGTGCCAGCCAGATGCTAGATACGCAGTATTTT
-,TRBV20-1,TRBJ1-3,-,CSATSPRDAGNTIYF,TGCAGTGCTACTAGTCCAAGGGATGCCGGAAACACCATATATTTT
-,TRBV20-1,TRBJ1-5,-,CSASGGAQHF,TGCAGTGCCTCGGGTGGGGCCCAGCATTTT
TRBD1,TRBV28,TRBJ1-2,many,CASRRQGLYGYTF,TGTGCCAGCAGGAGACAGGGACTCTATGGCTACACCTTC
-,TRBV18,TRBJ2-7,many,CASSARDSSYEQYF,TGTGCCAGCTCAGCGCGGGACAGCTCCTACGAGCAGTACTTC
-,TRBV29-1,TRBJ2-3,-,CSVEGPGRTDTQYF,TGCAGCGTTGAAGGCCCCGGGCGCACAGATACGCAGTATTTT
-,TRBV12-3/TRBV12-4,TRBJ2-1,many,CASSLGGARSYNEQFF,TGTGCCAGCAGTTTGGGGGGGGCTCGCTCCTACAATGAGCAGTTCTTC
TRBD2,TRBV7-3,TRBJ2-1,-,CASGLGGLAGAYNEQFF,TGTGCCAGCGGCCTCGGGGGACTAGCGGGGGCCTACAATGAGCAGTTCTTC
-,TRBV3-1,TRBJ2-1,many,CASSKGVSYNEQFF,TGTGCCAGCAGTAAGGGGGTATCCTACAATGAGCAGTTCTTC
TRBD1,TRBV3-1,TRBJ1-1,-,CASSQPDRGRTEAFF,TGTGCCAGCAGCCAACCGGACAGGGGGCGAACTGAAGCTTTCTTT
TRBD2,TRBV3-1,TRBJ2-1,many,CASSQVAGGTNEQFF,TGTGCCAGCAGCCAAGTGGCGGGGGGCACAAATGAGCAGTTCTTC
-,TRBV5-8,TRBJ1-2,many,CASSPGVGGYTF,TGTGCCAGCAGCCCCGGGGTGGGTGGCTACACCTTC
-,TRBV6-1,TRBJ2-3,-,CASSETGGAAADTQYF,TGTGCCAGCAGTGAAACTGGGGGGGCCGCGGCAGATACGCAGTATTTT
TRBD1,TRBV27,TRBJ2-2,many,CASSGGLNTGELFF,TGTGCCAGCTCAGGGGGCTTGAACACCGGGGAGCTGTTTTTT
-,TRBV5-1,TRBJ1-2,few,CASSLDSSLLYGYTF,TGCGCCAGCAGCTTGGACAGTTCCCTCCTCTATGGCTACACCTTC
-,TRBV7-2,TRBJ1-2,many,CASSPRQVFYGYTF,TGTGCCAGCAGCCCTAGACAGGTCTTCTATGGCTACACCTTC
-,TRBV5-1,TRBJ1-1,many,CASSPGLDEAFF,TGCGCCAGCAGCCCGGGACTGGATGAAGCTTTCTTT
TRBD2,TRBV20-1,TRBJ2-7,many,CSASMLSGGEYEQYF,TGCAGTGCTAGTATGTTGTCGGGGGGGGAATACGAGCAGTACTTC
-,TRBV18,TRBJ1-1,few,CASSPLGLNTEAFF,TGTGCCAGCTCACCATTAGGGTTGAACACTGAAGCTTTCTTT
-,TRBV11-2,TRBJ2-5,-,CASSFYGAQETQYF,TGTGCCAGCAGCTTCTACGGGGCACAAGAGACCCAGTACTTC
TRBD1,TRBV3-1,TRBJ1-1,-,CASSRATGVTEAFF,TGTGCCAGCAGCCGAGCGACAGGGGTTACTGAAGCTTTCTTT
TRBD1,TRBV6-6,TRBJ2-5,-,CASSYSQQTGHQETQYF,TGTGCCAGCAGTTACTCCCAACAGACAGGGCACCAAGAGACCCAGTACTTC
-,TRBV6-1,TRBJ2-1,-,CASGNNEQFF,TGTGCCAGCGGGAACAATGAGCAGTTCTTC
-,TRBV5-1,TRBJ2-1,many,CASSLADDYNEQFF,TGCGCCAGCAGCTTGGCGGACGACTACAATGAGCAGTTCTTC
TRBD2,TRBV10-3,TRBJ2-5,many,CAISTATLGAGTRRETQYF,TGTGCCATCAGTACCGCAACTCTCGGGGCCGGGACTAGGAGGGAGACCCAGTACTTC
TRBD1,TRBV10-3,TRBJ2-2,-,CAISDYQQGAYTGELFF,TGTGCCATCAGTGACTATCAACAGGGGGCTTACACCGGGGAGCTGTTTTTT
TRBD1,TRBV12-5,TRBJ1-5,-,CASSETGVPNQPQHF,TGTGCTAGTAGTGAGACAGGGGTACCTAATCAGCCCCAGCATTTT
-,TRBV5-1,TRBJ1-1,many,CASSFGGETEAFF,TGCGCCAGCAGCTTCGGGGGGGAGACTGAAGCTTTCTTT
-,TRBV28,TRBJ1-2,many,CASSLAGGGGYTF,TGTGCCAGCAGTTTAGCGGGAGGGGGTGGCTACACCTTC
-,TRBV20-1,TRBJ2-3,few,CSAPRGVSNTDTQYF,TGCAGTGCCCCTAGGGGGGTTTCAAACACAGATACGCAGTATTTT
-,TRBV11-2,TRBJ2-7,many,CASSLVGRNEQYF,TGTGCCAGCAGCTTAGTGGGCAGAAACGAGCAGTACTTC
-,TRBV6-1,TRBJ1-2,-,CASNNRDSGPYGYTF,TGTGCCAGCAATAACAGGGATTCAGGTCCCTATGGCTACACCTTC
-,TRBV6-1,TRBJ1-2,-,CASSEAGGPRGEAVDYGYTF,TGTGCCAGCAGTGAAGCTGGGGGGCCCAGAGGCGAAGCGGTTGACTATGGCTACACCTTC
TRBD2,TRBV27,TRBJ2-1,-,CASSSTLAGGDNEQFF,TGTGCCAGCAGTTCAACCCTAGCGGGGGGTGACAATGAGCAGTTCTTC
-,TRBV18,TRBJ2-7,-,CASSDVPTYEQYF,TGTGCCAGCTCAGACGTCCCTACCTACGAGCAGTACTTC
TRBD1,TRBV12-3/TRBV12-4,TRBJ2-2,many,CASSPRQGTDTGELFF,TGTGCCAGCAGCCCCCGACAGGGTACGGACACCGGGGAGCTGTTTTTT
-,TRBV2,TRBJ1-5,many,CASTETGGPQHF,TGTGCCAGCACCGAGACAGGTGGGCCCCAGCATTTT